The 25 T cell receptor beta chains listed next were all sequenced from one sample in a study of cytomegalovirus exposure and HLA in healthy donors. Researchers ran the PCR with 60 Vbeta and 13 Jbeta primers. Here immunoSEQ multiplex PCR was the method, and the copy in TCRdb shows in-frame clones only, minus some. The table has over 150,000 clones, approximately 80% seen once. Sample: PBMCs. The receptor source for this set is a boy aged 2 to 10 in good health and CMV-seronegative.

The rearrangement joins TRBV29-1 to TRBJ2-2; TRBD1 aligns across 7 bases. The germline gives CDR1 SQVTM, CDR2 ANQGSEA. The CDR3 extends over 14 amino acids. With 7 bases clipped from V and 5 bases from J, the junction kept 10 bases outside the gene matches. CDR3 sequence reads: CSAENRGRTGELFF. The DNA of the CDR3 is TGCAGCGCCGAAAACAGGGGACGTACCGGGGAGCTGTTTTTT.

The chain is built from TRBV6-1 and TRBJ1-1; weak D call: TRBD1 (5 bases). Trimming cost V 7 bases and J 5 bases, with 17 bases left between them. The CDR3 runs to 14 residues. The germline gives CDR1 MNHNS, CDR2 SASEGT. This chain's CDR3 is CASNRRGARTEAFF. For the CDR3, the DNA is TGTGCCAGCAACCGACGCGGGGCGCGAACTGAAGCTTTCTTT.

This clone was observed a few times. The chain employs TRBV5-1 and TRBJ2-1, with 7 bases that match TRBD1. The V gene end was trimmed by 4 bases and the J gene end by 5 bases; junction bases not matched to a gene: 3. CDR1 and CDR2 from the germline V gene are SGHRS and YFSETQ. The length of the CDR3 is 13 residues. The CDR3 bases are TGCGCCAGCAGCCGGGACAGAAACAATGAGCAGTTCTTC. This codes for CASSRDRNNEQFF.

This chain uses TRBV5-1 with TRBJ2-3, with TRBD2 identical over 12 bases. The CDR3 has 16 residues. Trimming at V came to 1 base and at J to 5 bases, leaving 5 bases not matched to a gene. Germline V gene lookup returns CDR1 SGHRS and CDR2 YFSETQ. The CDR3 coding sequence is TGCGCCAGCAGCTTGACTGGGACTAGCGGGCAAGATACGCAGTATTTT. Encoded protein: CASSLTGTSGQDTQYF.

The chain employs TRBV19 and TRBJ2-2; tentative D call: TRBD2 (6 bases). The CDR3 length is 16 residues. Germline V gene lookup returns CDR1 LNHDA and CDR2 SQIVND (reference sequence). The V end lost 6 bases, the J end lost 0 bases, and 14 bases lay between the germline ends. CDR3 residues: CASSPRAGPNTGELFF. The CDR3 nucleotides read TGTGCCAGTAGCCCCAGGGCGGGACCGAACACCGGGGAGCTGTTTTTT.

This clone has just a few counts. This chain links TRBV6-5 with TRBJ2-5; TRBD2 matches 7 bases. CDR1 and CDR2 from the germline V gene are MNHEY and SVGAGI. The CDR3 runs 16 residues. The J segment lost 5 bases and the V segment lost 0 bases, leaving 9 bases of the junction unmatched. As DNA, the CDR3 is TGTGCCAGCAGTTACTCGAGCGGGGAGGTAGGGGAGACCCAGTACTTC. It codes for CASSYSSGEVGETQYF.

The chain couples TRBV7-2 to TRBJ1-1; D gene unclear. Trimming pared 5 bases from V and 1 base from J, leaving 14 bases between. CDR3 length: 15 residues. CDR1 is SGHTA and CDR2 is FQGNSA in the germline V gene. The CDR3 region has the DNA TGTGCCAGCAGCCCCGAGCCGGTCCAGAACACTGAAGCTTTCTTT. This sequence encodes CASSPEPVQNTEAFF.

This chain joins TRBV30 and TRBJ1-1; 7 bases are shared with TRBD1. Germline CDR1 and CDR2: GTSNPN and SVGIG (reference sequence). This CDR3 is 13 amino acids long. V dropped 3 bases and J dropped 4; count of bases not matched to a gene: 5. The CDR3 DNA sequence: TGTGCCTGGAGCCCACAGGGGCCCACTGAAGCTTTCTTT. Amino acid sequence: CAWSPQGPTEAFF.

V gene TRBV2 combines with J gene TRBJ2-1; 9 nucleotides match TRBD2. The CDR3 runs to 17 residues. The V gene end was trimmed by 6 bases and the J gene end by 0 bases; junction bases not matched to a gene: 9. Germline assignment: CDR1 SNHLY and CDR2 FYNNEI. The CDR3 DNA follows: TGTGCCAGCAGACCGGGGACTAGCTCGAGCTCCTACAATGAGCAGTTCTTC. Residues: CASRPGTSSSSYNEQFF.

The chain employs TRBV11-2 and TRBJ2-2; 13 positions match TRBD2. Germline CDR1 is SGHAT and CDR2 is FQNNGV. Trimming took 6 bases from V and 4 from J; bases not matched to a gene: 8. This CDR3 has 17 amino acids. CDR3 residues: CASRRTSGSGGTGELFF. CDR3 sequence (DNA): TGTGCCAGCAGGCGGACTAGCGGGAGCGGCGGCACCGGGGAGCTGTTTTTT.

This clone is a singleton in its sample. The chain combines TRBV25-1 with TRBJ1-2, with D possibly being TRBD1 (6 bases). There are 14 residues in the CDR3. Germline-derived CDR1 and CDR2 are MGHDK and SYGVNS. V was shortened by 1 base and J by 7 bases, with 13 bases between the two germline ends. The chain's CDR3 is CASSEWREGGGYTF. The CDR3 nucleotides are TGTGCCAGCAGTGAATGGCGTGAAGGGGGTGGCTACACCTTC.

The rearrangement joins TRBV9 to TRBJ2-3; D is possibly TRBD2 (5 bases). V was cut by 1 base and J by 4 bases, with 13 bases left in between. This CDR3 is built from 15 residues. The germline V gene has CDR1 SGDLS and CDR2 YYNGEE. The CDR3 region is CASSVMGVASDTQYF. The CDR3 DNA follows: TGTGCCAGCAGCGTAATGGGAGTAGCATCAGATACGCAGTATTTT.

This chain uses TRBV18 with TRBJ1-1; TRBD1 agrees at 7 bases. This CDR3 has 14 amino acids. Germline CDR1 is KGHSH and CDR2 is LQKENI. The trim removed 0 bases at V and 5 bases at J, leaving 3 bases unmatched. DNA for the CDR3: TGTGCCAGCTCACCACCTAGGGGGCCAACTGAAGCTTTCTTT. Its protein product is CASSPPRGPTEAFF.

V usage is TRBV6-6 and J usage is TRBJ2-2; 7 bases line up with TRBD1. V dropped 4 bases and J dropped 4; count of bases not matched to a gene: 0. CDR3 length: 13 amino acids. The V gene's germline CDR1 is MNHNY and CDR2 SVGAGI (reference sequence). The CDR3 reads CASSSGGTGELFF. The CDR3 bases are TGTGCCAGCAGTTCAGGGGGCACCGGGGAGCTGTTTTTT.

The V gene is TRBV7-9, the J gene TRBJ2-1; TRBD1 matches at 8 bases. Unmatched junction bases numbered 14, after V lost 4 bases and J lost 6 bases. This CDR3 has 17 amino acids. CDR1 is SEHNR and CDR2 is FQNEAQ in the germline V gene (reference sequence). For the CDR3, the DNA is TGTGCCAGCAGCTCAAATCACAGGGGGGTTGTAGGCAATGAGCAGTTCTTC. Encoded protein: CASSSNHRGVVGNEQFF.

V usage is TRBV27 and J usage is TRBJ2-5; TRBD1 matches at 7 bases. This CDR3 comprises 13 residues. Trimming took 3 bases from V and 5 from J; bases not matched to a gene: 3. Germline V lookup: CDR1 MNHEY, CDR2 SMNVEV (reference sequence). The CDR3 region is CASSFTGVETQYF. The CDR3 DNA sequence: TGTGCCAGCAGTTTTACAGGGGTGGAGACCCAGTACTTC.

This rearrangement joins TRBV11-2 to TRBJ2-3, with D possibly matching TRBD2 (5 bases). CDR1 is SGHAT, CDR2 FQNNGV, per germline. V lost 1 base to trimming and J lost 0 bases, with 8 bases between them. The CDR3 contains 15 residues. The CDR3 here is CASSLGASSTDTQYF. The CDR3 DNA reads as TGTGCCAGCAGCTTAGGGGCTAGCAGCACAGATACGCAGTATTTT. Combining the CDR3 with reference TRBV11-2 and TRBJ2-3 gives the whole variable domain EAGVAQSPRYKIIEKRQSVAFWCNPISGHATLYWYQQILGQGPKLLIQFQNNGVVDDSQLPKDRFSAERLKGVDSTLKIQPAKLEDSAVYLCASSLGASSTDTQYFGPGTRLTVL.

This clone was seen just once. The chain joins TRBV7-9 to TRBJ1-1; perhaps TRBD1 as D (5 bases). CDR3 length: 15 amino acids. With 4 bases removed from V and 5 bases from J, the gap between germline ends came to 17 bases. Germline CDR1 SEHNR, CDR2 FQNEAQ (reference sequence). In DNA form, the CDR3 reads TGTGCCAGCAGCTATGACTCAGGGATGAGAACTGAAGCTTTCTTT. Encoded protein: CASSYDSGMRTEAFF.

This chain connects TRBV2 to TRBJ2-5, with D possibly matching TRBD2 (6 bases). The CDR3 runs to 14 residues. The V gene's germline CDR1 is SNHLY and CDR2 FYNNEI. Here the CDR3 reads CAGLRSAGEVTQYF. The DNA of the CDR3 is TGTGCTGGCCTAAGATCAGCCGGGGAGGTGACCCAGTACTTC.

DNA for the CDR3: TGTGCCAGCAGCCCCCAGGGGGGGAACACTGAAGCTTTCTTT. This gives the protein CASSPQGGNTEAFF. The rearrangement links TRBV6-1 to TRBJ1-1; 7 positions agree with TRBD1. The CDR3 loop spans 14 amino acids. The V gene end was trimmed by 6 bases and the J gene end by 1 base; junction bases not matched to a gene: 5. Germline lookup yields CDR1 MNHNS and CDR2 SASEGT.

The chain links TRBV6-1 to TRBJ2-1, with 8 nucleotides matching TRBD2. Germline CDR1 reads MNHNS; CDR2 reads SASEGT. The trim removed 2 bases at V and 7 bases at J, leaving 13 bases unmatched. The CDR3 is 17 residues long. The CDR3 region is CASSEWAGREVPNEQFF. As DNA, the CDR3 is TGTGCCAGCAGTGAATGGGCCGGGCGGGAGGTTCCGAATGAGCAGTTCTTC.

The rearrangement links TRBV5-1 to TRBJ2-3; 12 bases fit TRBD2. Looked up from germline, CDR1 is SGHRS and CDR2 is YFSETQ. The length of the CDR3 is 14 residues. With V trimmed by 4 bases and J by 7 bases, 4 bases remained unmatched. For the CDR3, the DNA is TGCGCCAGCAGCCAAGGACTAGCGGGGAATACGCAGTATTTT. Residues: CASSQGLAGNTQYF.

The V call is TRBV6-1, the J call TRBJ2-3, with D maybe TRBD2 (6 bases). The CDR3 covers 13 residues. Looked up from germline, CDR1 is MNHNS and CDR2 is SASEGT. Trimming left V 2 bases short and J 10 bases short, with 13 bases between. CDR3 sequence: CASSEFAGSAQYF. As DNA, the CDR3 is TGTGCCAGCAGTGAATTCGCGGGGTCAGCGCAGTATTTT.

The chain has TRBV6-1 and TRBJ1-1; 9 bases line up with TRBD1. Per germline, CDR1 MNHNS and CDR2 SASEGT. The CDR3 is 14 amino acids. The trim removed 5 bases at V and 5 bases at J, leaving 6 bases unmatched. CDR3 sequence reads: CASSPTGGGTEAFF. The CDR3 nucleotides read TGTGCCAGCAGTCCGACAGGGGGAGGGACTGAAGCTTTCTTT.

The chain employs TRBV11-2 and TRBJ2-7, with D perhaps TRBD2 (5 bases). The V gene's germline CDR1 is SGHAT and CDR2 FQNNGV. V lost 5 bases, J lost 2 bases, and 22 bases lay in between. The CDR3 has 17 residues. In DNA, the CDR3 is TGTGCCAGCAGCCCAGGAGGAACTTCTCACGATACCTACGAGCAGTACGTC. Encoded protein: CASSPGGTSHDTYEQYV.